These T cell receptor beta chains were read from a single sample in a study of graft-versus-host responses after intestinal transplantation. Generated by immunoSEQ multiplex PCR, the TCRdb table keeps only in-frame clones and is missing some. The table lists about 39,000 clones, around nine tenths of them singletons. The sequenced sample was PBMCs, obtained around 280 days after transplant. These receptors were taken from a human patient who received an intestinal transplant, so some T cells may come from the graft donor. Both conserved end residues are part of each CDR3. The order of the fields is CDR3 protein, CDR3 DNA, J gene, D gene, V gene, clone size. A D gene is named only where the DNA matches it firmly. Expanded clones get a size class; other rows say once, few or many, or leave the size out.

CASTRWAGQEQYF | TGTGCCAGTACCCGATGGGCCGGGCAAGAGCAGTACTTC | TRBJ2-7 | . | TRBV19 | .
CASSLVAGATDTQYF | TGTGCCAGCAGTCTAGTAGCGGGAGCCACAGATACGCAGTATTTT | TRBJ2-3 | TRBD2 | TRBV27 | .
CASLKDSYNSPLHF | TGTGCCAGCCTTAAGGACAGCTATAATTCACCCCTCCACTTT | TRBJ1-6 | . | TRBV6-1 | .
CASSLDGTGGTEAFF | TGTGCCAGCAGCTTAGATGGGACAGGGGGCACTGAAGCTTTCTTT | TRBJ1-1 | TRBD1 | TRBV11-3 | .
CASSEDGRYSGNTIYF | TGTGCCAGCAGTGAGGACGGTAGGTACTCTGGAAACACCATATATTTT | TRBJ1-3 | . | TRBV2 | once
CATSRDWRPQETQYF | TGTGCCACCAGCAGAGATTGGAGGCCCCAAGAGACCCAGTACTTC | TRBJ2-5 | . | TRBV15 | .
CASRARIQHYGYTF | TGTGCCAGCAGGGCCCGGATACAGCACTATGGCTACACCTTC | TRBJ1-2 | . | TRBV6-6 | .
CASSPFRDRAKEQYF | TGTGCCAGCAGCCCCTTCCGGGACAGGGCAAAGGAGCAGTACTTC | TRBJ2-7 | TRBD1 | TRBV27 | .
CASKPRDLNSPLHF | TGTGCCAGCAAACCACGGGACTTGAATTCACCCCTCCACTTT | TRBJ1-6 | . | TRBV6-5 | .
CASSQDRRGLSYEQYF | TGTGCCAGCAGCCAAGATCGAAGGGGTCTCTCCTACGAGCAGTACTTC | TRBJ2-7 | . | TRBV4-2 | .
CASSQDPLEGIIETQYF | TGCGCCAGCAGCCAAGATCCGTTGGAAGGGATCATAGAGACCCAGTACTTC | TRBJ2-5 | . | TRBV4-1 | .
CASSLGWGEAFF | TGTGCCAGCAGCCTCGGATGGGGTGAAGCTTTCTTT | TRBJ1-1 | . | TRBV14 | .
CASSTRDRGTETQYF | TGTGCCAGCAGCACCCGGGACAGGGGAACCGAGACCCAGTACTTC | TRBJ2-5 | TRBD1 | TRBV14 | .
CASSLVRSGLAPAATGELFF | TGCGCCAGCAGCTTGGTTCGGTCGGGACTCGCCCCCGCGGCCACCGGGGAGCTGTTTTTT | TRBJ2-2 | . | TRBV5-1 | .
CASSWTSGEYNEQFF | TGTGCCAGCAGTTGGACTAGCGGGGAATACAATGAGCAGTTCTTC | TRBJ2-1 | TRBD2 | TRBV6-6 | .
CASSPPGQPQHF | TGTGCCAGCAGCCCACCAGGGCAGCCCCAGCATTTT | TRBJ1-5 | . | TRBV7-2 | .
CASRGLNNEQFF | TGTGCCAGCAGGGGACTGAACAATGAGCAGTTCTTC | TRBJ2-1 | . | TRBV6-5 | .
CASSFGLSLSSYNEQFF | TGTGCCAGCAGCTTCGGACTTTCTCTGAGCTCCTACAATGAGCAGTTCTTC | TRBJ2-1 | . | TRBV11-2 | .
CASSGTGRTNEQFF | TGTGCCAGTTCCGGGACAGGGAGGACCAATGAGCAGTTCTTC | TRBJ2-1 | TRBD1 | TRBV19 | .
CASGDRAYGYTF | TGTGCCAGCGGGGACAGGGCTTATGGCTACACCTTC | TRBJ1-2 | TRBD1 | TRBV6-5 | .
CASGPSGQEETQYF | TGTGCTAGTGGTCCATCGGGCCAGGAGGAGACCCAGTACTTC | TRBJ2-5 | . | TRBV12-5 | .
CASSLVYTGELFF | TGTGCCAGCAGCTTAGTCTACACCGGGGAGCTGTTTTTT | TRBJ2-2 | . | TRBV13 | once
CAISEGVEQFF | TGTGCCATCAGTGAGGGGGTAGAGCAGTTCTTC | TRBJ2-1 | . | TRBV10-3 | .
CASSIEAGMNYGYTF | TGTGCCAGTAGTATAGAGGCAGGGATGAACTATGGCTACACCTTC | TRBJ1-2 | . | TRBV19 | .
CASSQEPYYEQYF | TGCGCCAGCAGCCAAGAACCTTACTATGAGCAGTACTTC | TRBJ2-7 | . | TRBV4-1 | .
CASSLSGGATPGDTQYF | TGCGCCAGCAGCTTGAGCGGGGGGGCCACTCCCGGAGATACGCAGTATTTT | TRBJ2-3 | TRBD2 | TRBV5-1 | .
CASSRGVGRVTDTQYF | TGCGCCAGCAGCCGGGGGGTGGGGAGGGTCACAGATACGCAGTATTTT | TRBJ2-3 | TRBD2 | TRBV4-1 | .
CASTRTPPPREGYTF | TGCGCCAGCACCCGGACTCCTCCGCCGAGGGAAGGCTACACCTTC | TRBJ1-2 | . | TRBV4-1 | .
CASSLDGMNTEAFF | TGTGCCAGCAGCTTAGACGGTATGAACACTGAAGCTTTCTTT | TRBJ1-1 | . | TRBV7-6 | .
CASSWGPDSGEQYF | TGTGCCAGCAGCTGGGGACCAGACTCGGGCGAGCAGTACTTC | TRBJ2-7 | . | TRBV6-5 | once
CSGRFRGKYEQYF | TGCAGCGGCCGCTTCAGGGGAAAATACGAGCAGTACTTC | TRBJ2-7 | . | TRBV29-1 | .
CASSLTGPLGDEQFF | TGTGCCAGCAGCTTAACAGGGCCCTTGGGGGATGAGCAGTTCTTC | TRBJ2-1 | . | TRBV7-9 | .
CASSDLQGDGTEAFF | TGTGCCAGCAGTGACCTCCAGGGGGATGGCACTGAAGCTTTCTTT | TRBJ1-1 | TRBD1 | TRBV6-1 | .
CASSSGDGYTF | TGTGCCAGCAGTTCAGGGGACGGCTACACCTTC | TRBJ1-2 | . | TRBV21-1 | .
CASSYSPTSEAFF | TGTGCCAGCAGTTACTCGCCCACATCTGAAGCTTTCTTT | TRBJ1-1 | . | TRBV6-6 | .
CASSLFLLNTEAFF | TGTGCCAGCAGCTTGTTCCTCCTGAACACTGAAGCTTTCTTT | TRBJ1-1 | . | TRBV5-6 | once
CASTRAGMGETQYF | TGTGCCAGCACCAGGGCAGGGATGGGGGAGACCCAGTACTTC | TRBJ2-5 | . | TRBV27 | .
CASSPVAGARETQYF | TGTGCCAGCAGCCCCGTGGCGGGGGCACGGGAGACCCAGTACTTC | TRBJ2-5 | . | TRBV7-9 | .
CASSSDLAQETQYF | TGTGCCAGCAGCTCCGATCTAGCCCAAGAGACCCAGTACTTC | TRBJ2-5 | . | TRBV7-9 | .
CASTQGADTEAFF | TGTGCCAGTACCCAAGGGGCTGACACTGAAGCTTTCTTT | TRBJ1-1 | . | TRBV7-9 | once
CASSPESGAFYEKLFF | TGTGCCAGCAGCCCCGAATCAGGGGCTTTTTATGAAAAACTGTTTTTT | TRBJ1-4 | . | TRBV7-3 | .
CASSVDPRGISADTQYF | TGTGCCAGCAGCGTAGACCCCAGGGGTATTAGCGCAGATACGCAGTATTTT | TRBJ2-3 | . | TRBV9 | .
CASSLGGNYGYTF | TGTGCCAGCAGCTTAGGAGGGAACTATGGCTACACCTTC | TRBJ1-2 | . | TRBV13 | .
CASSQDRDTRFF | TGCGCCAGCAGCCAAGACCGGGACACCCGGTTCTTC | TRBJ2-1 | . | TRBV4-1 | .
CASSFGQGRAADTQYF | TGCGCCAGCAGCTTTGGTCAGGGGCGTGCGGCAGATACGCAGTATTTT | TRBJ2-3 | . | TRBV5-1 | once
CAISLAAYQPQHF | TGTGCCATCAGTTTGGCAGCTTATCAGCCCCAGCATTTT | TRBJ1-5 | . | TRBV10-3 | .
CASSPTGRGETQYF | TGTGCCAGCAGCCCGACAGGGCGGGGGGAGACCCAGTACTTC | TRBJ2-5 | . | TRBV13 | .
CASSLSTGHNSPLHF | TGTGCCAGCAGCTTAAGTACAGGGCATAATTCACCCCTCCACTTT | TRBJ1-6 | . | TRBV7-2 | .
CASSLVRILNTEAFF | TGTGCCAGCAGCTTGGTACGGATATTGAACACTGAAGCTTTCTTT | TRBJ1-1 | . | TRBV5-6 | .
CASSLAGTEDTQYF | TGCGCCAGCAGTCTAGCGGGGACGGAAGATACGCAGTATTTT | TRBJ2-3 | TRBD2 | TRBV10-2 | .
CASSPWGGVTDTQYF | TGCGCCAGCAGTCCCTGGGGGGGCGTCACAGATACGCAGTATTTT | TRBJ2-3 | . | TRBV5-1 | .
CASSQGGGGEKLFF | TGCGCCAGCAGCCAAGGCGGGGGAGGTGAAAAACTGTTTTTT | TRBJ1-4 | . | TRBV4-1 | .